This TCR beta chain was recovered during a study of cytomegalovirus exposure and HLA in healthy donors. The overall study: Researchers previously reported finding 117 million unique TCR beta sequences from about 200 million T cells. Study findings and constraints: Relative to equally common others, HLA-associated TCR beta chains showed greater clonal expansion in a later analysis. Cytomegalovirus association was listed for around 170 TCR beta chains.

The V end was cut by 6 bases, the J end by 2 bases, with 19 bases between. The CDR3 is 16 residues long. Germline CDR1 and CDR2: LGHNT and FRNRAP. Turning to this clone: Its target is unknown.

In the PCR, 60 Vbeta and 13 Jbeta primers were used. Original methodology: Around 76 million unique TCR beta chains, roughly 11 million shared, were counted in a later analysis. The method was immunoSEQ multiplex PCR; TCRdb's version includes in-frame clones alone and lacks a portion of them. The DNA gave D and trimming, while V, J and clone size come from that table. The sample records 110,000 or so clones, about 72% being singletons. The V gene is TRBV12-5, the J gene TRBJ1-1; unclear D gene. The sample comprised PBMCs. The receptor was derived from a man aged 50 or older in good health and CMV-seropositive. The CDR3 DNA reads as TGTGCTAGTGGCACCTCCGAGGGAGTTCAAAACACTGAAGCTTTCTTT. This encodes CASGTSEGVQNTEAFF.